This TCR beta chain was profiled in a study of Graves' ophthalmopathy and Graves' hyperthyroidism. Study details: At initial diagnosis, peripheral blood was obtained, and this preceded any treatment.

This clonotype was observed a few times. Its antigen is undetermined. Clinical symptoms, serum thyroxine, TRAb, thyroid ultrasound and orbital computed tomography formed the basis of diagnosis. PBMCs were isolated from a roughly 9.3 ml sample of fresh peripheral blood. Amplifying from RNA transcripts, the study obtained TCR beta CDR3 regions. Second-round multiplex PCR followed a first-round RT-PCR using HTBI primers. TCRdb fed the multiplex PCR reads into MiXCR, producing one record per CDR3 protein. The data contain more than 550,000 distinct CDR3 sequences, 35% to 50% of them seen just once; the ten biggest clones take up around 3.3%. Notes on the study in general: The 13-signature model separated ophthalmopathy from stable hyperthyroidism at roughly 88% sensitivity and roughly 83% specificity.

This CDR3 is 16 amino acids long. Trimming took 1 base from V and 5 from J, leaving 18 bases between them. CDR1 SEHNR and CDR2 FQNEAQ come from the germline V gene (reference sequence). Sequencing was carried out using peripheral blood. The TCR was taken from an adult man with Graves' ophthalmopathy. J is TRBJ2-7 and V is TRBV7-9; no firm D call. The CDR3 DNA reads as TGTGCCAGCAGCTTAGACCTTTTCGGGTCTCTTCACGAGCAGTACTTC. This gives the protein CASSLDLFGSLHEQYF.